This T cell receptor beta chain was retrieved from a study of spatial heterogeneity in lung cancer. At the level of the study: Any follow-up PBMC samples that were available went on to be sequenced, and the median time to follow-up was roughly two years after resection. More than eight raw reads, on average, carried each unique TCR and UMI combination.

One entry per CDR3 protein results from TCRdb running MiXCR on the 5' RACE reads. The table includes 45,000 to 50,000 distinct CDR3 sequences, 12% detected once. Note on this clonotype: The antigen remains undetermined.

Germline loops: CDR1 SGHRS, CDR2 YFSETQ. V lost 2 bases, J lost 7 bases, and 16 bases lay in between. The CDR3 runs to 15 residues. Time point in this sample: blood at routine non-recurrence follow-up after resection. Study-level points and caveats: Ubiquitous expanded tumor TCRs were observed in blood more at resection than follow-up.

The gene calls are TRBV5-1 and TRBJ2-1, with D perhaps given as TRBD1 or TRBD2 (5 bases each). The sample in question was PBMCs, obtained at follow-up. The receptor was derived from a male donor with early-stage non-small cell lung cancer. The CDR3, as DNA: TGCGCCAGCAGCTTCAGGGACCCAGCTATTAATGAGCAGTTCTTC. Translated: CASSFRDPAINEQFF. Looking up the rest from reference TRBV5-1 and TRBJ2-1 gives the full variable domain: KAGVTQTPRYLIKTRGQQVTLSCSPISGHRSVSWYQQTPGQGLQFLFEYFSETQRNKGNFPGRFSGRQFSNSRSEMNVSTLELGDSALYLCASSFRDPAINEQFFGPGTRLTVL.